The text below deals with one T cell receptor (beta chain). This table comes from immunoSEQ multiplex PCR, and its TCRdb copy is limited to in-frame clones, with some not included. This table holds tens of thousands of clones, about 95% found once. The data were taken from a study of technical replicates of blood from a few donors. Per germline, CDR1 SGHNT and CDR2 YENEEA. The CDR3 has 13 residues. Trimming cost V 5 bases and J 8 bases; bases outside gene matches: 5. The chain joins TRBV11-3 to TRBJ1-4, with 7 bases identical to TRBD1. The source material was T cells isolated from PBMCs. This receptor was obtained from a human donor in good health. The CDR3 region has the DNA TGTGCCAGCAGCCAAGGGACAGCAGAAAAACTGTTTTTT. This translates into CASSQGTAEKLFF.